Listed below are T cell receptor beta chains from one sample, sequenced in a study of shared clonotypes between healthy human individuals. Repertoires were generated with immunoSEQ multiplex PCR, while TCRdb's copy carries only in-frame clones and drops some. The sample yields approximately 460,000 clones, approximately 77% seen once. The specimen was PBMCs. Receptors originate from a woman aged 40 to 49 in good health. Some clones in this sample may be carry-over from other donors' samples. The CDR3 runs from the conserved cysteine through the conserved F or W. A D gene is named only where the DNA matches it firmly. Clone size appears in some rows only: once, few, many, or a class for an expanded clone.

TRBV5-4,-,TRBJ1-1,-,CASSFDNMNTEAFF,TGTGCCAGCAGCTTCGACAACATGAACACTGAAGCTTTCTTT
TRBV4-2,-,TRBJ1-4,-,CASSSNIDAGAGEKLFF,TGTGCCAGCAGCTCCAACATTGATGCCGGGGCGGGTGAAAAACTGTTTTTT
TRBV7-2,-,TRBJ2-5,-,CASSLGRTGQETQYF,TGTGCCAGCAGCTTAGGACGAACAGGCCAAGAGACCCAGTACTTC
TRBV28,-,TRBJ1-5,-,CASSFGLNQPQHF,TGTGCCAGCAGTTTTGGACTCAATCAGCCCCAGCATTTT
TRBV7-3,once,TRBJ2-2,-,CASSLSVVAGELFF,TGTGCCAGCAGCTTATCGGTTGTCGCCGGGGAGCTGTTTTTT
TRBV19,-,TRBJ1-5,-,CASSPAGDRPQHF,TGTGCCAGTAGCCCCGCAGGGGATCGGCCCCAGCATTTT
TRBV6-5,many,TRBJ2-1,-,CASSYARVRGSDEQFF,TGTGCCAGCAGTTACGCTCGCGTCAGGGGTTCGGATGAGCAGTTCTTC
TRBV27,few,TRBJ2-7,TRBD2,CASSLTAGVGYEQYF,TGTGCCAGCAGTTTAACAGCGGGAGTCGGGTACGAGCAGTACTTC
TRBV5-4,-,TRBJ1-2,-,CASSPPVGFKDYGYTF,TGTGCCAGCAGCCCTCCGGTCGGCTTCAAGGACTATGGCTACACCTTC
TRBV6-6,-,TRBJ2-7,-,CASSYFPLIESYEQYF,TGTGCCAGCAGTTACTTTCCCTTAATAGAATCCTACGAGCAGTACTTC
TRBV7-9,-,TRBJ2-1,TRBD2,CASSLGTSGNEQFF,TGTGCCAGCAGCTTAGGGACTAGCGGCAATGAGCAGTTCTTC
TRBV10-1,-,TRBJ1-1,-,CASSARGSTEAFF,TGCGCCAGCAGTGCAAGGGGAAGCACTGAAGCTTTCTTT
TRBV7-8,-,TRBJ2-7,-,CANSFLRYSPCEQYF,TGTGCCAACAGTTTCCTCCGCTACTCACCCTGCGAGCAGTACTTC
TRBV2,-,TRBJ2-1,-,CASSGTATQNEQFF,TGTGCCAGCAGTGGGACAGCTACCCAGAATGAGCAGTTCTTC
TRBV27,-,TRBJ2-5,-,CASRRSGVVETQYF,TGTGCCAGCAGACGTAGCGGAGTCGTGGAGACCCAGTACTTC
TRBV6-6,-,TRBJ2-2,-,CASSPQGGELFF,TGTGCCAGCAGTCCCCAGGGCGGGGAGCTGTTTTTT
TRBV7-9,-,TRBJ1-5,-,CASSFQGEDNQPQHF,TGTGCCAGCAGCTTTCAAGGGGAGGACAATCAGCCCCAGCATTTT
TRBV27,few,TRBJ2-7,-,CASNGPTTYEQYF,TGTGCCAGCAATGGCCCAACAACCTACGAGCAGTACTTC
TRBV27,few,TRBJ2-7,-,CASSSGLGPTVQYF,TGTGCCAGCTCCTCCGGCCTTGGCCCCACGGTGCAGTACTTC
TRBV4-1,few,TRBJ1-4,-,CASSRGRGTNEKLFF,TGCGCCAGCAGCCGCGGGAGGGGCACTAATGAAAAACTGTTTTTT
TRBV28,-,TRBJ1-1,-,CASSPYRENTEAFF,TGTGCCAGCAGCCCCTACAGGGAGAACACTGAAGCTTTCTTT
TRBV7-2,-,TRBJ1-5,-,CASTTQPLGNQPQHF,TGTGCCAGCACCACTCAGCCTTTGGGGAATCAGCCCCAGCATTTT
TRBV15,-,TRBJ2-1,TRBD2,CATRTSGRGNEQFF,TGTGCCACCAGGACTAGCGGGAGGGGAAATGAGCAGTTCTTC
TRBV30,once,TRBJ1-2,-,CAWNNGLAYGYTF,TGTGCCTGGAATAACGGCCTGGCATATGGCTACACCTTC
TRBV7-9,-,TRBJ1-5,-,CASSSGGASNQPQHF,TGTGCCAGCAGCAGCGGAGGGGCAAGCAATCAGCCCCAGCATTTT
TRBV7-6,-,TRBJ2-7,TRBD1,CASSVRQGGYEQYF,TGTGCCAGCAGCGTCCGACAGGGGGGCTACGAGCAGTACTTC
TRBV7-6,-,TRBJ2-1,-,CASSLAGTGHNEQFF,TGTGCCAGCAGCTTAGCCGGTACGGGCCACAATGAGCAGTTCTTC
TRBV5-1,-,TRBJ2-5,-,CASSSLETGETLYF,TGCGCCAGCAGCTCCCTTGAGACGGGTGAGACCCTGTACTTC
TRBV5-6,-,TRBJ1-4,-,CASSLLEGEKLFF,TGTGCCAGCAGTCTATTGGAGGGTGAAAAACTGTTTTTT
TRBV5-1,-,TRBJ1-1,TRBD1,CASSLGPTGAATEAFF,TGCGCCAGCAGCTTGGGGCCGACAGGGGCGGCGACTGAAGCTTTCTTT
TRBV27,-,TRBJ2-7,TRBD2,CASSPIGGTRAYEQYF,TGTGCCAGCAGTCCGATCGGTGGGACTAGGGCCTACGAGCAGTACTTC
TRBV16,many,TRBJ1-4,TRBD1,CASSQSGTGREKLFF,TGTGCCAGCAGCCAGTCCGGGACAGGGCGTGAAAAACTGTTTTTT
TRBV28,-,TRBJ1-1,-,CASRKIEAFF,TGTGCCAGCAGAAAAATTGAAGCTTTCTTT